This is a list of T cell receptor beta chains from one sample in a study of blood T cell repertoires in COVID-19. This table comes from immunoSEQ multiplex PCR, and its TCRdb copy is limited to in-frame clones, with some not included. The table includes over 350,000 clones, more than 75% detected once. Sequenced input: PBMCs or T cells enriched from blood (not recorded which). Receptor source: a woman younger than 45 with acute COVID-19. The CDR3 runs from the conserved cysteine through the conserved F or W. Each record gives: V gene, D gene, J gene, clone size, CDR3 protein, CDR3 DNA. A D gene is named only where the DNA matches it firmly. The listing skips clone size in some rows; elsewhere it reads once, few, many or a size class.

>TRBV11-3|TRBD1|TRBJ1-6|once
CASSLHRTGSSYNSPLHF
TGTGCCAGCAGCTTACATCGGACAGGGAGCTCCTATAATTCACCCCTCCACTTT
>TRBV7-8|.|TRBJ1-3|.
CASSLSYSLSGNTIYF
TGTGCCAGCAGCTTATCCTACAGTCTCTCTGGAAACACCATATATTTT
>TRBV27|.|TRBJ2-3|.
CASSFRIRGGPDTQYF
TGTGCCAGCAGTTTTAGGATTAGGGGTGGCCCCGATACGCAGTATTTT
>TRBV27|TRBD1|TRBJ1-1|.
CASSSRDRAEAFF
TGTGCCAGCAGTTCGAGGGACAGGGCAGAAGCTTTCTTT
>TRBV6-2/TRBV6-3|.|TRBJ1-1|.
CASSLVRAGNTEAFF
TGTGCCAGCAGCCTGGTCAGGGCAGGGAACACTGAAGCTTTCTTT
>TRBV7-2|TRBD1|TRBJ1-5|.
CASSLFQGGNQPQHF
TGTGCCAGCAGCTTATTCCAGGGGGGCAATCAGCCCCAGCATTTT
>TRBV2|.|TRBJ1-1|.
CASKRGVRTEAFF
TGTGCCAGCAAGCGGGGGGTCCGAACTGAAGCTTTCTTT
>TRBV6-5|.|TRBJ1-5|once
CASSYSEGNQPQHF
TGTGCCAGCAGTTACTCTGAGGGCAATCAGCCCCAGCATTTT
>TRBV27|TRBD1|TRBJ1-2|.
CASSSGQAAFYGYTF
TGTGCCAGCAGTTCTGGACAGGCCGCTTTCTATGGCTACACCTTC
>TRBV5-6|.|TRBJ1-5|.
CASSLEQDQPQHF
TGTGCCAGCAGCTTAGAACAAGATCAGCCCCAGCATTTT
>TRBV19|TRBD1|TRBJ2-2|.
CASSILGQGAKGTGELFF
TGTGCCAGTAGTATTCTGGGACAGGGGGCAAAAGGCACCGGGGAGCTGTTTTTT
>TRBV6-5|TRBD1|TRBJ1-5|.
CASSYTGVNQPQHF
TGTGCCAGCAGTTACACAGGGGTCAATCAGCCCCAGCATTTT
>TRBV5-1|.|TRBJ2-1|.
CASSLIRRSGEQFF
TGCGCCAGCAGCCTCATCCGGCGGTCCGGTGAGCAGTTCTTC
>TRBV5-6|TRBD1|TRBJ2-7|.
CASSLGTGISSYEQYF
TGTGCCAGCAGCTTGGGGACAGGTATAAGCTCCTACGAGCAGTACTTC
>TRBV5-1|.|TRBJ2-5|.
CASSPPEVQETQYF
TGCGCCAGCAGCCCCCCGGAGGTTCAAGAGACCCAGTACTTC
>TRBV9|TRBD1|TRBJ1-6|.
CASSPTGAEYYSPLHF
TGTGCCAGCAGCCCGACAGGGGCAGAATACTATTCACCCCTCCACTTT
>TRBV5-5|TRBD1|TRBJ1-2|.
CASSLGTGPYGYTF
TGTGCCAGCAGCTTGGGGACAGGCCCCTATGGCTACACCTTC
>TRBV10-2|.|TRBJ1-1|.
CASSELGGTNTEAFF
TGCGCCAGCAGTGAGCTAGGAGGGACGAACACTGAAGCTTTCTTT
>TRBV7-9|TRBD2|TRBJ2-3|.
CASSLSGGVDTQYF
TGTGCCAGCAGCTTAAGCGGGGGGGTTGATACGCAGTATTTT
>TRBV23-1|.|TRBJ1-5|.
CASSQWKRTGNQPQHF
TGCGCCAGCAGTCAATGGAAAAGAACCGGGAATCAGCCCCAGCATTTT
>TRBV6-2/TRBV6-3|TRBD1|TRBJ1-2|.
CASSPRDRRYGYTF
TGTGCCAGCAGCCCACGGGACAGAAGATATGGCTACACCTTC
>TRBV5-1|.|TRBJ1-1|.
CASTLQAGGNTEAFF
TGCGCCAGCACCCTGCAGGCGGGGGGGAACACTGAAGCTTTCTTT
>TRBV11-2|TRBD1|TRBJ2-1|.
CASSSPGQGAAGNEQFF
TGTGCCAGCAGCTCGCCGGGACAGGGGGCAGCGGGCAATGAGCAGTTCTTC
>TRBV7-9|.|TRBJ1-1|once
CASSLDPGPYEAFF
TGTGCCAGCAGCTTAGACCCAGGCCCCTACGAAGCTTTCTTT
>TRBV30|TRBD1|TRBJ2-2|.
CAWSRTGWNTGELFF
TGTGCCTGGAGCCGGACAGGGTGGAACACCGGGGAGCTGTTTTTT
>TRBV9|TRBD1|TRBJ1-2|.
CASSDPGQKSLNYGYTF
TGTGCCAGCAGCGACCCGGGACAGAAAAGCCTCAACTATGGCTACACCTTC
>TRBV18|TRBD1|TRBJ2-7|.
CASSPQARDRAGEQYF
TGTGCCAGCTCACCACAGGCTCGGGACAGGGCGGGCGAGCAGTACTTC
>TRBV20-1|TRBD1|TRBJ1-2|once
CSASHTQGQYGYTF
TGCAGTGCTAGTCATACACAGGGGCAATATGGCTACACCTTC
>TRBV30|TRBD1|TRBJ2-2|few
CAWREQGARNTGELFF
TGTGCCTGGAGGGAACAGGGGGCGAGAAACACCGGGGAGCTGTTTTTT
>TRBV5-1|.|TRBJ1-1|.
CASSSPDRSHTEAFF
TGCGCCAGCAGCTCCCCCGACAGGTCGCACACTGAAGCTTTCTTT
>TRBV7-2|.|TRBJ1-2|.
CASSLGAGTYYGYTF
TGTGCCAGCAGCTTGGGGGCAGGGACCTACTATGGCTACACCTTC
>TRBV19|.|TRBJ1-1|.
CASRRRLNTEAFF
TGTGCCAGTAGGAGAAGATTGAACACTGAAGCTTTCTTT
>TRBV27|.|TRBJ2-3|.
CASSLALGSTDTQYF
TGTGCCAGCAGTTTAGCGCTCGGGAGTACAGATACGCAGTATTTT
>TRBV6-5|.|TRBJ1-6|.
CASRSLRGSPLHF
TGTGCCAGCAGATCTCTCAGGGGATCACCCCTCCACTTT
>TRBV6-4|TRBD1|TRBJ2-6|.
CASSYRGEGANVLTF
TGTGCCAGCAGTTACAGGGGTGAAGGGGCCAACGTCCTGACTTTC
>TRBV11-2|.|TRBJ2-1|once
CASSLAPELGEQFF
TGTGCCAGCAGCTTAGCCCCGGAGCTTGGTGAGCAGTTCTTC
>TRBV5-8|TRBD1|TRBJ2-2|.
CASSLGQGGTGELFF
TGTGCCAGCAGCTTGGGACAGGGGGGTACCGGGGAGCTGTTTTTT
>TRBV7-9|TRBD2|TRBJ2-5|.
CASSPSGGARETQYF
TGTGCCAGCAGCCCTAGCGGGGGGGCCCGTGAGACCCAGTACTTC
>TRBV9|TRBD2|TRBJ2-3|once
CASSGTSRPTDTQYF
TGTGCCAGCAGCGGGACTAGCCGGCCTACGGATACGCAGTATTTT
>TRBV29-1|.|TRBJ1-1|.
CSVGGYRQVNTEAFF
TGCAGCGTCGGGGGGTACAGGCAAGTAAACACTGAAGCTTTCTTT
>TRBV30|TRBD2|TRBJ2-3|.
CAWSGGGADTQYF
TGTGCCTGGAGTGGCGGGGGGGCAGATACGCAGTATTTT
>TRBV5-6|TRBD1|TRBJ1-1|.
CASSLRQGKAFF
TGTGCCAGCAGCCTAAGACAGGGGAAAGCTTTCTTT
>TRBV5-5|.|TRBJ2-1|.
CASSWDISYNEQFF
TGTGCCAGCAGCTGGGACATTTCCTACAATGAGCAGTTCTTC
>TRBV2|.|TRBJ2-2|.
CASSDSSGELFF
TGTGCCAGCAGTGACAGTTCCGGGGAGCTGTTTTTT
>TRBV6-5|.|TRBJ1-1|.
CASSYGPVVTEAFF
TGTGCCAGCAGTTACGGTCCGGTGGTGACTGAAGCTTTCTTT
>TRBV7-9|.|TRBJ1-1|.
CASSSVGARAFF
TGTGCCAGCAGCTCAGTAGGAGCTCGAGCTTTCTTT
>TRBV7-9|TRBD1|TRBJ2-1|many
CASSPEDRAVDEQFF
TGTGCCAGCAGCCCGGAGGACAGGGCGGTGGATGAGCAGTTCTTC